This T cell receptor beta chain stems from a study of blood T cell repertoires in COVID-19. Looking at the study overall: From the United States, Italy and Spain came samples of acute and convalescent COVID-19.

Here immunoSEQ multiplex PCR was the method, and the copy in TCRdb shows in-frame clones only, minus some. This sample has under 250,000 clones, with roughly 86% found just once. Comment on this clone: The identical CDR3 is also encoded by other nucleotide sequences in the sample.

Participant ages covered roughly 18 to 89 years across 24 US areas. Participants had their cohort set by participant-reported clinical history. Germline values: CDR1 SGHRS, CDR2 YFSETQ. This CDR3 has 15 residues. Trimming removed 3 bases from V and 0 bases from J; junction bases left unmatched: 4. The sequence came from a woman in her 30s with acute COVID-19. The sample was PBMCs or T cells enriched from blood (not recorded which). The chain joins TRBV5-1 to TRBJ1-1; 8 bases match TRBD1. CDR3 DNA sequence: TGCGCCAGCAGCTCCCGACAGGGGATGAACACTGAAGCTTTCTTT. Translated, it gives CASSSRQGMNTEAFF.